This entry concerns a single T cell receptor beta chain. What it binds is not known. V was trimmed by 2 bases and J by 8 bases, leaving 12 bases between them. From germline, CDR1 is SGHTA and CDR2 FQGTGA. The CDR3 runs to 14 residues. 5'-RACE, quantitative and with molecular barcodes, yielded the TCR beta libraries. TCRdb re-called the 5' RACE reads with MiXCR, one entry per CDR3 protein. The sample has 800,000 to 900,000 distinct CDR3 sequences; roughly 12% are singletons. The sample originates from a study of CD8 T cells in ankylosing spondylitis. Study observations and caveats: Disease-associated clones were CD8+ and fairly uncommon in peripheral blood. Some motif variants were previously reported in reactive arthritis synovial fluid and blood. Enrichment of disease-linked clones was reportedly significant in matched ankylosing spondylitis synovial fluid. Ankylosing spondylitis blood appeared to be characterized by a TCR beta motif of fewer than ten highly homologous variants.

The chain has TRBV7-3 and TRBJ2-2; D is unresolved. Sequencing was performed on blood, either unsorted or a sorted T cell fraction (not recorded which). This TCR derives from a male donor with ankylosing spondylitis. CDR3 residues: CASSLGLKSGELFF. The CDR3 nucleotides are TGTGCCAGCAGCTTAGGTCTAAAGTCGGGGGAGCTGTTTTTT.